The 29 T cell receptor beta chains below were found in one sample sequenced in a study of blood T cell repertoires in COVID-19. Clones were read by immunoSEQ multiplex PCR, and TCRdb kept only the in-frame ones, dropping some. The data contain 130,000 to 150,000 clones, about 86% of them singletons. The specimen sequenced was peripheral blood. All receptors come from a human donor in a cohort sampled during active COVID-19.

This clone occurred a few times. V and J are TRBV5-1 and TRBJ2-5; 7 bases map to TRBD2. Germline V gene lookup returns CDR1 SGHRS and CDR2 YFSETQ. The CDR3 has 16 amino acids. The junction had 13 bases not matched to a gene; V was cut back by 7 bases and J by 1 base. The CDR3 nucleotides read TGCGCCAGCCGGGCTCAGGGAGGGAGGCCCCAAGAGACCCAGTACTTC. As protein: CASRAQGGRPQETQYF.

The V gene is TRBV24-1, the J gene TRBJ1-2; 10 nucleotides line up with TRBD1. Trimming cost V 5 bases and J 7 bases; bases outside gene matches: 3. Germline CDR1 KGHDR, CDR2 SFDVKD. CDR3 length: 13 residues. The CDR3 here is CATSGGQGFGYTF. DNA of the CDR3: TGTGCCACCAGTGGGGGACAGGGGTTTGGCTACACCTTC.

V gene TRBV6-5 combines with J gene TRBJ2-7; D is perhaps TRBD2 (6 bases). CDR1 MNHEY and CDR2 SVGAGI come from the germline V gene. The V end lost 6 bases, the J end lost 3 bases, and 12 bases lay between the germline ends. This CDR3 region has 13 residues. For the CDR3, the DNA is TGTGCCAGCAGCCTCGGAGGGCGCTACGAGCAGTACTTC. Translation gives CASSLGGRYEQYF.

The J gene is TRBJ2-1, the V gene TRBV29-1, with D possibly matching TRBD2 (6 bases). The CDR3 is 19 residues long. V shed 4 bases and J shed 3 bases, with 28 bases lying between them. The germline V gene has CDR1 SQVTM and CDR2 ANQGSEA. Here the CDR3 reads CSVGGLLTGAGRIYNEQFF. CDR3 sequence (DNA): TGCAGCGTTGGAGGCCTCCTGACTGGGGCGGGGCGGATCTACAATGAGCAGTTCTTC.

This sequence joins TRBV28 and TRBJ2-7, with 11 bases identical to TRBD2. Germline CDR1 reads MDHEN; CDR2 reads SYDVKM. The V segment lost 6 bases and the J segment 2 bases; nucleotides outside the gene matches: 6. The CDR3 totals 15 residues. The CDR3 reads CASSRLAGLTYEQYF. The CDR3 DNA reads as TGTGCCAGCAGCCGACTAGCGGGATTAACCTACGAGCAGTACTTC.

CDR3 coding DNA: TGTGCCAGCAGCACAGGGACAGGGGCCTATGGCTACACCTTC. Residues: CASSTGTGAYGYTF. The V and J genes are TRBV7-8 and TRBJ1-2; 10 bases line up with TRBD1. This CDR3 is 14 amino acids long. The J segment lost 4 bases and the V segment lost 5 bases, leaving 4 bases of the junction unmatched. Germline CDR1 reads SGHVS; CDR2 reads FQNEAQ.

The genes are TRBV5-1 and TRBJ2-7, with 11 nucleotides matching TRBD2. Unmatched junction bases numbered 3, after V lost 4 bases and J lost 3 bases. Germline V gives CDR1 SGHRS, CDR2 YFSETQ. This CDR3 is built from 14 residues. DNA of the CDR3: TGCGCCAGCAGCCCGACTAGCGGGGTCTACGAGCAGTACTTC. Translation: CASSPTSGVYEQYF.

The rearrangement uses TRBV9 and TRBJ2-1, with TRBD1 matching 8 bases. The germline V gene encodes CDR1 SGDLS and CDR2 YYNGEE. The CDR3 contains 15 residues. V was clipped by 0 bases and J by 4 bases; unmatched bases: 3. The CDR3 sequence is CASSVATGEYNEQFF. DNA of the CDR3: TGTGCCAGCAGCGTAGCGACAGGGGAATACAATGAGCAGTTCTTC. Together with reference TRBV9 and TRBJ2-1, the CDR3 gives the full variable domain: DSGVTQTPKHLITATGQRVTLRCSPRSGDLSVYWYQQSLDQGLQFLIQYYNGEERAKGNILERFSAQQFPDLHSELNLSSLELGDSALYFCASSVATGEYNEQFFGPGTRLTVL.

The J gene is TRBJ2-7, the V gene TRBV28; D is possibly TRBD1 (5 bases). Trimming removed 4 bases at V and 6 bases at J, with 10 bases between. The germline CDR1 and CDR2 sequences are MDHEN and SYDVKM. This CDR3 is built from 12 residues. CDR3 region: CASSSLRGEQYF. DNA of the CDR3: TGTGCCAGCAGTTCCCTTAGGGGCGAGCAGTACTTC.

The CDR3 here is CASTFSGQGAYEQYF. CDR3 bases: TGTGCCAGCACCTTTTCGGGACAGGGGGCCTACGAGCAGTACTTC. V is TRBV28 and J is TRBJ2-7; 11 positions match TRBD1. Germline values: CDR1 MDHEN, CDR2 SYDVKM. The junction had 7 bases not matched to a gene; V was cut back by 7 bases and J by 2 bases. The CDR3 consists of 15 residues.

This chain joins TRBV11-1 and TRBJ2-7; D possibly corresponds to TRBD1 (6 bases). The CDR3 sequence is 15 residues long. Germline V gene sequence: CDR1 SGHAT, CDR2 FQDESV (reference sequence). Trimming removed 4 bases at V and 1 base at J, with 14 bases between. The CDR3 nucleotides read TGTGCCAGCAGCTGGCTCGATGACAGGTCCTACGAGCAGTACTTC. Protein product: CASSWLDDRSYEQYF.

V is TRBV5-1 and J is TRBJ1-1; no clear D. CDR3 length: 13 residues. The germline V and J ends were trimmed by 2 bases and 7 bases, with 12 bases remaining between them. From germline, CDR1 is SGHRS and CDR2 YFSETQ. CDR3 in amino acids: CASSFSEGNEAFF. The CDR3 nucleotides read TGCGCCAGCAGCTTTTCGGAGGGAAATGAAGCTTTCTTT. Using reference TRBV5-1 and TRBJ1-1 for the parts outside the CDR3, the full variable domain is KAGVTQTPRYLIKTRGQQVTLSCSPISGHRSVSWYQQTPGQGLQFLFEYFSETQRNKGNFPGRFSGRQFSNSRSEMNVSTLELGDSALYLCASSFSEGNEAFFGQGTRLTVV.

The chain is built from TRBV5-1 and TRBJ2-1; possibly TRBD1 for D (6 bases). Per germline, CDR1 SGHRS and CDR2 YFSETQ. Trimming shortened V by 3 bases and J by 6 bases, and 10 bases separated the two germline ends. The CDR3 totals 13 residues. Written as DNA, the CDR3 is TGCGCCAGCAGCTCCCTACAGGGCAATGAGCAGTTCTTC. As protein: CASSSLQGNEQFF.

The J gene is TRBJ2-1, the V gene TRBV4-1; 7 bases match TRBD2. The CDR3 has 17 amino acids. The V and J ends lost 1 base and 7 bases, in that order; junction bases with no gene match: 13. CDR1 is MGHRA, CDR2 YSYEKL, per germline. CDR3 in amino acids: CASSQGPLTDSGNEQFF. CDR3 sequence (DNA): TGCGCCAGCAGCCAAGGACCCTTAACCGATAGCGGGAATGAGCAGTTCTTC.

The V and J genes are TRBV7-3 and TRBJ2-3, with D hard to call. CDR3 length: 13 amino acids. Trimming stripped 2 bases from V and 6 bases from J, with 9 bases between. CDR1 is SGHTA, CDR2 FQGTGA, per germline. The CDR3 is CASSLYSQDTQYF. CDR3 DNA: TGTGCCAGCAGCTTATATTCCCAGGATACGCAGTATTTT.

This clone has a count of ten or more. This rearrangement joins TRBV12-1 to TRBJ1-2; the table's D gene call, TRBD1, was not cross checked with the DNA. TRBV12-1 is an annotated pseudogene. The CDR3 has 15 residues. The CDR3 coding sequence is TGTGCCAGCAGCCCTGACAGGCGTCATAACTATGGCTACACCTTC. Translated: CASSPDRRHNYGYTF.

This clone was counted once. The chain is built from TRBV6-5 and TRBJ2-3; a possible D gene is TRBD1 (6 bases). Looked up from germline, CDR1 is MNHEY and CDR2 is SVGAGI. This CDR3 is 15 amino acids long. The V gene lost 3 bases and the J gene lost 11 bases, with 21 bases spanning the gap. The CDR3 coding sequence is TGTGCCAGCAGTTATCCGGGACAATTCGGGATGGGGCAGTATTTT. Protein: CASSYPGQFGMGQYF.

The gene calls are TRBV5-1 and TRBJ1-2, with 9 bases fitting TRBD1. J was trimmed by 4 bases and V by 4 bases; bases with no gene match: 5. The CDR3 is 14 residues long. Germline loops: CDR1 SGHRS, CDR2 YFSETQ. As DNA, the CDR3 is TGCGCCAGCAGCCGGGACAGGGAGGTCTATGGCTACACCTTC. Translated, it gives CASSRDREVYGYTF.

This clone turned up a few times. V gene TRBV5-4 combines with J gene TRBJ2-7, with 7 bases identical to TRBD1. The CDR3 loop spans 14 amino acids. V dropped 3 bases and J dropped 0; count of bases not matched to a gene: 3. From germline, CDR1 is SGHNT and CDR2 YYREEE (reference sequence). The CDR3 region has the DNA TGTGCCAGCAGCTCCCGGGACAGCTCCTACGAGCAGTACTTC. Its protein product is CASSSRDSSYEQYF. Complete variable domain (other parts from reference TRBV5-4 and TRBJ2-7): ETGVTQSPTHLIKTRGQQVTLRCSSQSGHNTVSWYQQALGQGPQFIFQYYREEENGRGNFPPRFSGLQFPNYSSELNVNALELDDSALYLCASSSRDSSYEQYFGPGTRLTVT.

The V and J genes are TRBV6-5 and TRBJ2-7, with 8 nucleotides matching TRBD1. The CDR3 is made up of 14 amino acids. The V segment lost 7 bases and the J segment 3 bases; nucleotides outside the gene matches: 8. Germline values: CDR1 MNHEY, CDR2 SVGAGI. Here the CDR3 reads CASNGQGLGYEQYF. CDR3 DNA: TGTGCCAGCAATGGACAGGGCCTGGGCTACGAGCAGTACTTC.

This clone was seen once. This chain joins TRBV9 and TRBJ2-1; 10 nucleotides line up with TRBD2. V was clipped by 4 bases and J by 4 bases; unmatched bases: 5. CDR3 length: 15 amino acids. From germline, CDR1 is SGDLS and CDR2 YYNGEE. CDR3 in DNA: TGTGCCAGCAGCCGCGGGACTAGCGAGTACAATGAGCAGTTCTTC. It specifies CASSRGTSEYNEQFF.

V is TRBV19 and J is TRBJ2-6; 9 positions match TRBD2. Germline V gene data show CDR1 as LNHDA and CDR2 as SQIVND (reference sequence). With 1 base clipped from V and 1 base from J, the junction kept 11 bases outside the gene matches. This CDR3 contains 20 residues. CDR3 sequence (DNA): TGTGCCAGTAGTATAGTCGCGGGGTTGCGGGAGGGTTCTGGGGCCAACGTCCTGACTTTC. It yields the protein CASSIVAGLREGSGANVLTF. The complete variable domain, with remaining parts taken from reference TRBV19 and TRBJ2-6, reads DGGITQSPKYLFRKEGQNVTLSCEQNLNHDAMYWYRQDPGQGLRLIYYSQIVNDFQKGDIAEGYSVSREKKESFPLTVTSAQKNPTAFYLCASSIVAGLREGSGANVLTFGAGSRLTVL.

J is TRBJ2-1 and V is TRBV23-1; TRBD1 is a possible D gene (5 bases). TRBV23-1 is filed as an ORF, its function uncertain. Trimming removed 2 bases at V and 5 bases at J, with 13 bases between. The CDR3 is made up of 15 amino acids. CDR3 loop: CASSQIKDTNNEQFF. The CDR3, as DNA: TGCGCCAGCAGTCAAATTAAGGACACTAACAATGAGCAGTTCTTC.

The V gene is TRBV7-2, the J gene TRBJ2-2; TRBD2 aligns across 10 bases. Trimming cost V 8 bases and J 6 bases; bases outside gene matches: 6. CDR1 is SGHTA, CDR2 FQGNSA, per germline. The CDR3 consists of 14 residues. Written as DNA, the CDR3 is TGTGCCAGCTTCCTAGCGGGAGCCGCCGGGGAGCTGTTTTTT. It yields the protein CASFLAGAAGELFF.

CDR3 loop: CASSPHRGPNTGELFF. CDR3 sequence (DNA): TGTGCCAGCAGCCCACACAGGGGTCCGAACACCGGGGAGCTGTTTTTT. The chain is built from TRBV11-2 and TRBJ2-2; 7 nucleotides align to TRBD1. The CDR3 extends over 16 amino acids. V was pared by 5 bases and J by 0 bases, with 6 bases of the junction left unmatched. The germline V gene has CDR1 SGHAT and CDR2 FQNNGV.

This chain joins TRBV28 and TRBJ2-3, with TRBD2 identical over 14 bases. The trim removed 5 bases at V and 4 bases at J, leaving 5 bases unmatched. The germline gives CDR1 MDHEN, CDR2 SYDVKM. There are 16 residues in the CDR3. The CDR3 spells CASSLGLAGGSDTQYF. CDR3 sequence (DNA): TGTGCCAGCAGTCTAGGACTAGCGGGAGGCTCAGATACGCAGTATTTT.

The chain joins TRBV9 to TRBJ2-7, with D perhaps matching TRBD2 (7 bases). This CDR3 comprises 16 residues. Germline CDR1 reads SGDLS; CDR2 reads YYNGEE. Trimming stripped 3 bases from V and 4 bases from J, with 20 bases between. The CDR3 region is CASSAPGGRNSYEQYF. The CDR3 bases are TGTGCCAGCAGCGCGCCGGGGGGCCGGAATTCATACGAGCAGTACTTC.

This chain joins TRBV28 and TRBJ2-7; maybe TRBD2 (7 bases). Germline lookup yields CDR1 MDHEN and CDR2 SYDVKM. CDR3 length equals 17 residues. Deletions cut 0 bases from V and 3 bases from J, with 18 bases between. The CDR3 region has the DNA TGTGCCAGCAGTTTATGGACGGACAGCCGGGGGGACTACGAGCAGTACTTC. Residues: CASSLWTDSRGDYEQYF.

This clone was observed a few times. V and J are TRBV5-4 and TRBJ2-1, with D unclear. The germline gives CDR1 SGHNT, CDR2 YYREEE (reference sequence). The ends were cut back, 0 bases at V and 5 bases at J, with 15 bases in the middle. The CDR3 is 16 residues long. In DNA, the CDR3 is TGTGCCAGCAGCTTGGACGGAGTAAGTCTGCACAATGAGCAGTTCTTC. Amino acids: CASSLDGVSLHNEQFF.